The rows below give T cell receptor beta chains drawn from one sample of a study of T cell changes during pregnancy in multiple sclerosis. TCRdb keeps only in-frame clones here, not all; method: immunoSEQ multiplex PCR. Of approximately 70,000 clones detected, around 94% appear once; the ten largest clones hold about 0.13%. The source was CD4+ T cells from peripheral blood mononuclear cells, collected after pregnancy. Receptors were obtained from a female donor with multiple sclerosis, enrolled in a pregnancy study. CDR3s include the opening cysteine and the closing phenylalanine or tryptophan. D genes are given only for firm matches. Size tells how often a clone was seen (once, few, many) or the class of an expanded clone, and some rows leave it out.

TRBV6-6	-	TRBJ2-2	TRBD2	TGTGCCAGCAGGCCCGCGGGGGCGAACACCGGGGAGCTGTTTTTT	CASRPAGANTGELFF
TRBV5-1	-	TRBJ2-6	-	TGCGCCAGTAGACAGGTCGAGTCTGGGGCCAACGTCCTGACTTTC	CASRQVESGANVLTF
TRBV28	-	TRBJ2-1	-	TGTGCCAGCAGCCCCCCCGGGCCCAGGGGCAATGAGCAGTTCTTC	CASSPPGPRGNEQFF
TRBV7-8	-	TRBJ1-1	-	TGTGCCAGCAGCTTAACAGAGAACACTGAAGCTTTCTTT	CASSLTENTEAFF
TRBV19	-	TRBJ2-1	TRBD2	TGTGCCAGTAGTATAGAAAGGCGGGGGGCGAGCTCCTACAATGAGCAGTTCTTC	CASSIERRGASSYNEQFF
TRBV29-1	-	TRBJ2-1	TRBD2	TGCAGCGTTGTACCACTAGCGGGAATTCATGAGCAGTTCTTC	CSVVPLAGIHEQFF
TRBV10-3	once	TRBJ2-5	TRBD1	TGTGCCATCAAGGGGGACAGGGCCTCCGAGACCCAGTACTTC	CAIKGDRASETQYF
TRBV30	few	TRBJ1-2	TRBD1	TGTGCCTGGAGTGGTACAGGGGGTGGCTACACCTTC	CAWSGTGGGYTF
TRBV7-7	-	TRBJ2-5	-	TGTGCTAGCAGCTTTTCCGGGTCCCGTTTCCAAGAGACCCAGTACTTC	CASSFSGSRFQETQYF
TRBV21-1	-	TRBJ2-7	-	TGTGCCAGCAGCCCCCGGGACAGGAGTCCTAGCGGGAGGGCCTACGAGCAGTACTTC	CASSPRDRSPSGRAYEQYF
TRBV2	-	TRBJ2-7	TRBD1	TGTGCCAGCAGTTCCGAGGACAGGAAGACCTACGAGCAGTACTTC	CASSSEDRKTYEQYF
TRBV2	few	TRBJ1-2	-	TGTGCCAGCAGTGAAGCGGACAAAGGGTATGGCTACACCTTC	CASSEADKGYGYTF
TRBV27	-	TRBJ1-3	-	TGTGCCAGCAGTTTAAGCCGACTGCCGGGAAACACCATATATTTT	CASSLSRLPGNTIYF
TRBV5-1	-	TRBJ1-1	TRBD1	TGCGCCAGCAGGATTACAGGGGGCCTCGGCACTGAAGCTTTCTTT	CASRITGGLGTEAFF
TRBV28	-	TRBJ2-1	-	TGTGCCAGCAGTTTATACCCAGGAAACTCCTACAATGAGCAGTTCTTC	CASSLYPGNSYNEQFF
TRBV13	-	TRBJ2-3	TRBD2	TGTGCCAGCAGCTTACCCGGGAGGCCTAGCACAGATACGCAGTATTTT	CASSLPGRPSTDTQYF
TRBV19	once	TRBJ1-2	-	TGTGCCAGTAGGCAGGTGGGACAACTCCACGGCTACACCTTC	CASRQVGQLHGYTF
TRBV28	-	TRBJ1-1	TRBD1	TGTGCCAGCAGATTAGGACAGGGGCTTTTGGCTTTCTTT	CASRLGQGLLAFF
TRBV4-2	-	TRBJ1-4	TRBD1	TGTGCCAGCAGCCAAGGATCAGGGACAGGGTATTTCGGATATGAAAAACTGTTTTTT	CASSQGSGTGYFGYEKLFF
TRBV10-1	-	TRBJ1-5	TRBD1	TGCGCCAGCAGCCTCCCGACAGGGAATAGCAATCAGCCCCAGCATTTT	CASSLPTGNSNQPQHF